This passage covers 24 T cell receptor beta chains from one sample sequenced in a study of blood T cell repertoires in COVID-19. Measured with immunoSEQ multiplex PCR; TCRdb has only the in-frame clones, and not every one. The sample consists of under 250,000 clones, 75% to 90% of them appearing once. Sequences were obtained from PBMCs or T cells enriched from blood (not recorded which). These receptors were taken from a woman under 30 in a cohort exposed to, infected with or recovered from COVID-19 (not recorded which).

This chain uses TRBV2 with TRBJ1-6; D perhaps matches TRBD1 (5 bases). The germline gives CDR1 SNHLY, CDR2 FYNNEI. The CDR3 is 14 amino acids. Trimming removed 7 bases from V and 7 bases from J, with 14 bases in between. DNA for the CDR3: TGTGCCAGCAATCTCAGGGTGAGAAATTCACCCCTCCACTTT. Translating gives CASNLRVRNSPLHF.

Ten or more counts support this clone. The chain is built from TRBV7-2 and TRBJ1-3; TRBD1 matches 8 bases. The CDR3 totals 17 residues. The germline V gene encodes CDR1 SGHTA and CDR2 FQGNSA. The J segment lost 4 bases and the V segment lost 5 bases, leaving 13 bases of the junction unmatched. The CDR3 loop reads CASSKAGTGDMGNTIYF. The CDR3 coding sequence is TGTGCCAGCAGCAAAGCTGGGACAGGTGATATGGGAAACACCATATATTTT. Full variable domain (rest looked up from reference TRBV7-2 and TRBJ1-3): GAGVSQSPSNKVTEKGKDVELRCDPISGHTALYWYRQSLGQGLEFLIYFQGNSAPDKSGLPSDRFSAERTGGSVSTLTIQRTQQEDSAVYLCASSKAGTGDMGNTIYFGEGSWLTVV.

This CDR3 is CASSPDRAGNTIYF. CDR3 nucleotides: TGTGCCAGCTCACCAGACAGGGCTGGAAACACCATATATTTT. The J gene is TRBJ1-3, the V gene TRBV18; TRBD1 aligns across 7 bases. The CDR3 covers 14 residues. Germline lookup yields CDR1 KGHSH and CDR2 LQKENI. Losses at the gene ends were 2 bases for V and 2 bases for J; bases not matched to a gene: 0.

This sequence joins TRBV5-6 and TRBJ1-1; D gene ambiguous. V was pared by 3 bases and J by 7 bases, with 13 bases between. Per the germline V gene, CDR1 is SGHDT and CDR2 is YYEEEE. This CDR3 has 13 residues. The CDR3 sequence: CASSSDLENEAFF. CDR3 bases: TGTGCCAGCAGCTCCGACCTGGAGAATGAAGCTTTCTTT.

This clone has just a few counts. The CDR3 bases are TGTGCCAGCAGCTTAGGGCTGGGGGGAAACACTGAAGCTTTCTTT. This gives the protein CASSLGLGGNTEAFF. The V call is TRBV11-2, the J call TRBJ1-1; a possible D gene is TRBD1 (5 bases). V shed 1 base and J shed 2 bases, with 11 bases lying between them. Germline values: CDR1 SGHAT, CDR2 FQNNGV. The CDR3 spans 15 residues.

This clone came up a few times. The chain combines TRBV6-5 with TRBJ2-3, with D tentatively TRBD2 (5 bases). CDR3 length equals 15 residues. V was pared by 8 bases and J by 4 bases, with 19 bases between. In germline, CDR1 is MNHEY, CDR2 SVGAGI. The CDR3 loop is CASRPSGRASDTQYF. In nucleotides, the CDR3 is TGTGCCAGCCGCCCCTCGGGAAGGGCGTCAGATACGCAGTATTTT.

The chain employs TRBV6-6 and TRBJ1-5; D perhaps matches TRBD1 (5 bases). This CDR3 comprises 15 residues. The germline gives CDR1 MNHNY, CDR2 SVGAGI (reference sequence). Trimming cost V 8 bases and J 2 bases, with 16 bases left between them. Here the CDR3 DNA reads TGTGCCAGCGCCTGGGGGGTTGAGGGCAATCAGCCCCAGCATTTT. Amino acids: CASAWGVEGNQPQHF.

V usage is TRBV28 and J usage is TRBJ1-5; perhaps TRBD1 as D (6 bases). Germline values: CDR1 MDHEN, CDR2 SYDVKM. CDR3 length: 14 amino acids. The V end was cut by 10 bases, the J end by 2 bases, with 15 bases between. The chain's CDR3 is CATSGGQGNQPQHF. The CDR3 DNA reads TGTGCCACCTCGGGGGGGCAAGGCAATCAGCCCCAGCATTTT.

This clone was picked up one time. The chain carries TRBV19 and TRBJ2-3; TRBD2 matches at 9 bases. The V segment lost 1 base and the J segment 1 base; nucleotides outside the gene matches: 0. The length of the CDR3 is 15 residues. Looked up from germline, CDR1 is LNHDA and CDR2 is SQIVND (reference sequence). The CDR3 here is CASSIVAGGTDTQYF. CDR3 coding DNA: TGTGCCAGTAGTATAGTAGCGGGGGGCACAGATACGCAGTATTTT. Based on the CDR3 plus reference TRBV19 and TRBJ2-3, the full variable domain is DGGITQSPKYLFRKEGQNVTLSCEQNLNHDAMYWYRQDPGQGLRLIYYSQIVNDFQKGDIAEGYSVSREKKESFPLTVTSAQKNPTAFYLCASSIVAGGTDTQYFGPGTRLTVL.

The CDR3 loop reads CASSLEQPSYEQYF. In nucleotides, the CDR3 is TGCGCCAGCAGCTTGGAACAACCCTCCTACGAGCAGTACTTC. V and J are TRBV5-1 and TRBJ2-7; D call uncertain. The CDR3 contains 14 residues. V was trimmed by 0 bases and J by 0 bases, leaving 7 bases between them. Germline V gives CDR1 SGHRS, CDR2 YFSETQ. Based on the CDR3 plus reference TRBV5-1 and TRBJ2-7, the full variable domain is KAGVTQTPRYLIKTRGQQVTLSCSPISGHRSVSWYQQTPGQGLQFLFEYFSETQRNKGNFPGRFSGRQFSNSRSEMNVSTLELGDSALYLCASSLEQPSYEQYFGPGTRLTVT.

The V gene is TRBV3-1 (or the pseudogene TRBV3-2), the J gene TRBJ2-1; 8 bases fit TRBD2. V dropped 4 bases and J dropped 6; count of bases not matched to a gene: 14. This CDR3 region has 17 residues. Per the germline V gene, CDR1 is LGHDT and CDR2 is YNNKEL (reference sequence). The CDR3 region has the DNA TGTGCCAGCAGCCGTCTCGGGGGGGCCGGTCTATCCAATGAGCAGTTCTTC. Translating it yields CASSRLGGAGLSNEQFF.

The rearrangement uses TRBV5-1 and TRBJ2-2; D unclear. The V gene lost 4 bases and the J gene lost 6 bases, with 16 bases spanning the gap. Germline V gives CDR1 SGHRS, CDR2 YFSETQ. This CDR3 is 15 amino acids long. The CDR3 sequence is CASSPLQSRSGELFF. The CDR3 DNA reads TGCGCCAGCAGCCCTTTACAGAGTAGGTCCGGGGAGCTGTTTTTT.

V gene TRBV29-1 combines with J gene TRBJ1-1; D is possibly TRBD1 (5 bases). V lost 2 bases, J lost 1 base, and 11 bases lay in between. Germline V lookup: CDR1 SQVTM, CDR2 ANQGSEA. This CDR3 has 14 amino acids. In DNA, the CDR3 is TGCAGCGTTGAAACGGACATTACGAACACTGAAGCTTTCTTT. It yields the protein CSVETDITNTEAFF.

The CDR3, as DNA: TGTGCCAGCAGCCATTCGGACAGCCAGAGTTTTTACAATGAGCAGTTCTTC. This translates into CASSHSDSQSFYNEQFF. This chain uses TRBV3-1 (or the pseudogene TRBV3-2) with TRBJ2-1; the D gene is possibly TRBD1 (6 bases). Germline V CDR1 and CDR2: LGHDT, YNNKEL (reference sequence). The CDR3 length is 17 residues. Trimming pared 3 bases from V and 4 bases from J, leaving 19 bases between.

This clone appeared a single time. The chain employs TRBV9 and TRBJ1-2, with D perhaps TRBD1 (6 bases). This CDR3 spans 15 amino acids. Germline V gene data show CDR1 as SGDLS and CDR2 as YYNGEE. Trimming removed 4 bases at V and 4 bases at J, with 17 bases between. Here the CDR3 reads CASSPRLGGGYGYTF. The CDR3 coding sequence is TGTGCCAGCAGCCCACGTCTAGGGGGGGGCTATGGCTACACCTTC.

This chain joins TRBV6-9 and TRBJ1-3; D not resolved. Trimming stripped 9 bases from V and 3 bases from J, with 12 bases between. Germline values: CDR1 MNHGY, CDR2 SVAAGI. The CDR3 totals 13 residues. The CDR3 DNA follows: TGTGCCAGTCTCCCCCGGGGTGGAAACACCATATATTTT. Its translation is CASLPRGGNTIYF.

This chain links TRBV10-3 with TRBJ1-1; D unclear. The CDR3 is 18 residues long. Trimming pared 10 bases from V and 0 bases from J, leaving 27 bases between. Germline V gene data show CDR1 as ENHRY and CDR2 as SYGVKD. CDR3 nucleotide sequence: TGTGCCACGACACCATCCGGGAGAAGCAGAGGAATGAACACTGAAGCTTTCTTT. Protein product: CATTPSGRSRGMNTEAFF.

The rearrangement links TRBV5-1 to TRBJ2-1; perhaps TRBD2 as D (5 bases). The CDR3 consists of 14 residues. Trimming removed 4 bases at V and 2 bases at J, with 10 bases between. The germline gives CDR1 SGHRS, CDR2 YFSETQ. The CDR3 loop reads CASSPEVPYNEQFF. Written as DNA, the CDR3 is TGCGCCAGCAGCCCGGAGGTCCCCTACAATGAGCAGTTCTTC.

The chain links TRBV9 to TRBJ1-1; TRBD1 matches 7 bases. This CDR3 contains 13 residues. The V gene's germline CDR1 is SGDLS and CDR2 YYNGEE. V was clipped by 0 bases and J by 8 bases; unmatched bases: 4. CDR3 in amino acids: CASSVVGQSEAFF. DNA of the CDR3: TGTGCCAGCAGCGTAGTGGGACAGAGCGAAGCTTTCTTT.

Written as DNA, the CDR3 is TGCGCCAGCAGCCCGGAGGGTTCGGGGCCAGGCTACACCTTC. Its translation: CASSPEGSGPGYTF. J is TRBJ1-2 and V is TRBV5-1; possibly TRBD1 for D (5 bases). V was clipped by 4 bases and J by 8 bases, with 18 bases between them. This CDR3 has 14 residues. Germline V gene sequence: CDR1 SGHRS, CDR2 YFSETQ. The full variable domain, with the rest looked up from reference TRBV5-1 and TRBJ1-2, is KAGVTQTPRYLIKTRGQQVTLSCSPISGHRSVSWYQQTPGQGLQFLFEYFSETQRNKGNFPGRFSGRQFSNSRSEMNVSTLELGDSALYLCASSPEGSGPGYTFGSGTRLTVV.

V and J are TRBV5-1 and TRBJ1-1; weak D call: TRBD1 (5 bases). V was pared by 6 bases and J by 2 bases, with 17 bases between. CDR3 length: 15 amino acids. Germline V gene lookup returns CDR1 SGHRS and CDR2 YFSETQ. Here the CDR3 reads CASTAVGGSNTEAFF. The CDR3 DNA reads TGCGCCAGCACCGCCGTCGGGGGGTCCAACACTGAAGCTTTCTTT.

A note on this clone: Other DNA sequences in the same sample also yield this CDR3. This chain links TRBV3-1 (or the pseudogene TRBV3-2) with TRBJ2-7; 9 bases are shared with TRBD1. Germline lookup yields CDR1 LGHDT and CDR2 YNNKEL (reference sequence). The CDR3 is 16 residues long. V was pared by 0 bases and J by 4 bases, with 7 bases of the junction left unmatched. The CDR3 loop is CASSQDLGTGPYEQYF. CDR3 DNA sequence: TGTGCCAGCAGCCAAGATCTCGGGACAGGGCCTTACGAGCAGTACTTC.

V gene TRBV30 combines with J gene TRBJ2-7, with TRBD2 matching over 9 bases. CDR3 length: 15 amino acids. Trimming removed 0 bases from V and 2 bases from J; junction bases left unmatched: 5. The V gene's germline CDR1 is GTSNPN and CDR2 SVGIG (reference sequence). The CDR3: CAWSVKAGGPYEQYF. DNA of the CDR3: TGTGCCTGGAGTGTAAAAGCGGGAGGACCCTACGAGCAGTACTTC.

This rearrangement joins TRBV7-3 to TRBJ2-1; the match to TRBD2 covers 14 bases. J lost 15 bases, V lost 4 bases, and 5 bases had no gene match. The germline V gene encodes CDR1 SGHTA and CDR2 FQGTGA. This CDR3 region has 13 residues. CDR3 amino acids: CASSSGLAGGLFF. The CDR3 bases are TGTGCCAGCAGCTCCGGACTAGCGGGGGGCTTGTTCTTC. Full variable domain (remainder filled in from reference TRBV7-3 and TRBJ2-1): GAGVSQTPSNKVTEKGKYVELRCDPISGHTALYWYRQSLGQGPEFLIYFQGTGAADDSGLPNDRFFAVRPEGSVSTLKIQRTERGDSAVYLCASSSGLAGGLFFGPGTRLTVL.